This T cell receptor beta chain was obtained from a study of shared clonotypes between healthy human individuals. Looking at the study overall: CD8 memory received one plate per donor, CD8 naive two, CD4 memory three and CD4 naive three.

Splitting the CD4+ cells yielded a CD45RA+ naive subset and a CD45RA-negative memory subset. As to this clone: This sample also contains other DNA sequences that code for the same CDR3.

Produced via immunoSEQ multiplex PCR; TCRdb's table is partial and in-frame only. The sample yields about 2.4 million clones, 80% to 95% seen once. Trimming took off 0 bases at V and 7 bases at J, with 1 base between the two ends. CDR3 length: 11 residues. From germline, CDR1 is SGHRS and CDR2 YFSETQ. The TCR originated in a man between 18 and 29 years old in good health. Some clones in this sample may be carry-over from other donors' samples. This chain connects TRBV5-1 to TRBJ1-4; D is undetermined. The specimen was naive CD4+ T cells from PBMCs. Subset reported: CD45RA+ positively selected. The CDR3 protein is CASSLGEKLFF. CDR3 nucleotides: TGCGCCAGCAGCTTGGGTGAAAAACTGTTTTTT.